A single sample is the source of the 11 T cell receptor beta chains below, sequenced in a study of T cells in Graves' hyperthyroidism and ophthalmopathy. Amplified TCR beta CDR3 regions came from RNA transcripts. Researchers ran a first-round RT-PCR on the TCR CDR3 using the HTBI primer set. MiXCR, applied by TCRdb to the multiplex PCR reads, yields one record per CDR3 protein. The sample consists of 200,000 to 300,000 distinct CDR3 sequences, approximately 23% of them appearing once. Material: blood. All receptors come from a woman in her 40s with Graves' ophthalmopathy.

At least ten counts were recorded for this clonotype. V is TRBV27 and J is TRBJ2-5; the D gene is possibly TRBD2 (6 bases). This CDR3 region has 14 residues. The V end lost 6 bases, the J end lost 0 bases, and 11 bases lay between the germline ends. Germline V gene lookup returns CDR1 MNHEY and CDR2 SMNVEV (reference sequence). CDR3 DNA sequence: TGTGCCAGCAGACCCCGGGGGAACCAAGAGACCCAGTACTTC. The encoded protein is CASRPRGNQETQYF.

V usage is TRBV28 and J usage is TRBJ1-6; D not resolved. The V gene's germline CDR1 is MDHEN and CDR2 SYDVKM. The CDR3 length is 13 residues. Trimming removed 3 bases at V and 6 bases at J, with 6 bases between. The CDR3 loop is CASSFTGNSPLHF. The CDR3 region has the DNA TGTGCCAGCAGTTTTACTGGTAATTCACCCCTCCACTTT.

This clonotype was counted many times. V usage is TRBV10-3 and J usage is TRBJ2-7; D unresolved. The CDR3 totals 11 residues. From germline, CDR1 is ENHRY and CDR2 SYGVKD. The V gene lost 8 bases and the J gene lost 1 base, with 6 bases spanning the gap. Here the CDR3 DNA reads TGTGCCATCGGGATATCCTACGAGCAGTACTTC. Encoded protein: CAIGISYEQYF.

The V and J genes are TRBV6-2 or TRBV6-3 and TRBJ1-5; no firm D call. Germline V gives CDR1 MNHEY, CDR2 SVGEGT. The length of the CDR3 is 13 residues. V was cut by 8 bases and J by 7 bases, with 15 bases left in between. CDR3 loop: CASSPQLGQPQHF. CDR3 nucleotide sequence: TGTGCCAGCTCCCCCCAGTTGGGACAGCCCCAGCATTTT.

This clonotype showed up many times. The CDR3 DNA sequence: TGTGGGCGAAACTGGGAGACCCAGTACTTC. This codes for CGRNWETQYF. The genes are TRBV30 and TRBJ2-5, with D unclear. CDR3 length equals 10 residues. Per germline, CDR1 GTSNPN and CDR2 SVGIG (reference sequence).

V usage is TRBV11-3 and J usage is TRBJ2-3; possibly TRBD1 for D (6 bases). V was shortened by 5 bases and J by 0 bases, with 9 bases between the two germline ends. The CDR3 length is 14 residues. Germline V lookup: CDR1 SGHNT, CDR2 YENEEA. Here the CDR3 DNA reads TGTGCCAGCAGCCCTGGGACAAGCACAGATACGCAGTATTTT. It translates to CASSPGTSTDTQYF.

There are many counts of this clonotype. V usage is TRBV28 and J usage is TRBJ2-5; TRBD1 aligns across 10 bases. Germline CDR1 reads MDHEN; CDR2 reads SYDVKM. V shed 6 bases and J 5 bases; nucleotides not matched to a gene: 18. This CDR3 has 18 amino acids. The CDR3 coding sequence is TGTGCCAGCAGGATGACGTTCGGAAGAGACAGGGGGCTGGAGACCCAGTACTTC. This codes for CASRMTFGRDRGLETQYF. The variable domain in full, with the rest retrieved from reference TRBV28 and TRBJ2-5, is DVKVTQSSRYLVKRTGEKVFLECVQDMDHENMFWYRQDPGLGLRLIYFSYDVKMKEKGDIPEGYSVSREKKERFSLILESASTNQTSMYLCASRMTFGRDRGLETQYFGPGTRLLVL.

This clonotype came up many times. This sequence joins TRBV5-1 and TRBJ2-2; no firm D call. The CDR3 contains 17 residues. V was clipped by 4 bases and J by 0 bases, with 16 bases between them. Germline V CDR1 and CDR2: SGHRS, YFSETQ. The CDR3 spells CASSPRFGGPNTGELFF. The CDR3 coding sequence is TGCGCCAGCAGCCCTCGATTCGGCGGACCGAACACCGGGGAGCTGTTTTTT.

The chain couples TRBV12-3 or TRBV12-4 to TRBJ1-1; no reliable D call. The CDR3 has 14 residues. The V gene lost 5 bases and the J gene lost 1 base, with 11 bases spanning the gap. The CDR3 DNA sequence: TGTGCCAGCAGTCCTCCCAATACGAACACTGAAGCTTTCTTT. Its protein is CASSPPNTNTEAFF.

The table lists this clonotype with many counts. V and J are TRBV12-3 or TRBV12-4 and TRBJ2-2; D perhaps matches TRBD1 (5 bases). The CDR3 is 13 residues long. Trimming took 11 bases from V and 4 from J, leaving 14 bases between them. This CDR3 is CAWRPGITGELFF. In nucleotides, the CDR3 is TGTGCCTGGCGTCCAGGGATCACCGGGGAGCTGTTTTTT.

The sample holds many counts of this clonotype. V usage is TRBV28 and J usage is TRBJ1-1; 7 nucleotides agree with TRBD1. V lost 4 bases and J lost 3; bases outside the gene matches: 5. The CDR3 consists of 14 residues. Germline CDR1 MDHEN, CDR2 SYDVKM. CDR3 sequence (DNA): TGTGCCAGCAGTTCCACCACAGGGGACACTGAAGCTTTCTTT. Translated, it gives CASSSTTGDTEAFF.